This entry is about one TCR beta chain. Its antigen is unknown. In this CDR3 the conserved last residue, phenylalanine or tryptophan, is missing, so a read error is likely. This sample stems from a study of tumor and adjacent non-tumor tissue in lung cancer. Study-level background: The cohort had around eleven adenocarcinoma, a couple of squamous cell and 1 small cell patients. Overall study findings and caveats: TCR diversity was significantly greater in tumor than normal lung tissue. Tumor repertoires had a smaller top 100 clone share than normal lung. Tumor TCR diversity, when higher, was linked to shorter survival.

This sample's RNA came from whole unsorted tissue. The normal lung tissue was taken more than 3 cm from the tumor edge. Germline V gives CDR1 LGHNA, CDR2 YNFKEQ. The CDR3 runs to 15 residues. With 4 bases removed from V and 4 bases from J, the gap between germline ends came to 16 bases. The library came from three nested PCR rounds adapted from ARM-PCR protocols. TCRdb fed the multiplex PCR reads into MiXCR, producing one record per CDR3 protein. The table has over 100,000 distinct CDR3 sequences, about 61% seen once. Sequenced input: distant non-tumor lung tissue. This sequence originates from a man aged 60-69 years with non-small cell lung cancer. The rearrangement links TRBV4-2 to TRBJ1-2, with D hard to call. The CDR3 protein is CASSPGSLGSYGYTL. CDR3 nucleotide sequence: TGTGCCAGCAGCCCGGGATCCCTCGGTAGCTATGGCTACACCCTC.